This TCR beta chain was sequenced for a study of naive and memory T cell subsets. In its sample, this clonotype was seen many times. The antigen remains undetermined. The SP2 primer and nested alpha and beta constant region primers amplified ligated cDNA in four rounds. Blood and skin TCR RNA was reverse transcribed with alpha and beta constant primers. TCRdb redid the calling of the UMI-ligation and nested PCR reads with MiXCR, one entry per CDR3 protein. Here the sample spans roughly 36,000 distinct CDR3 sequences, 9.5% to 11% being singletons. Findings and caveats of the study: Tuberculin site TCR excess was interpreted as type IV hypersensitivity infiltration. Potentially, T cell activation and differentiation skew this RNA-based measurement. Reportedly, tuberculin skin test sites gave far more TCRs than other biopsies.

There are 12 residues in the CDR3. The V gene's germline CDR1 is DFQATT and CDR2 SNEGSKA (reference sequence). This sample's treatment: skin biopsy from PPD injection site in Mantoux-positive individual. The library had UMIs added by 3' ligation of an oligonucleotide to TCR cDNA. The clonotype was recovered from an adult in good health. This chain connects TRBV20-1 to TRBJ1-2; D not certain. The specimen was skin, collected from a tuberculin skin test site. The CDR3 DNA follows: TGCAGCGCCTCCCGGTCCCAATATGGCTACACCTTC. Translating it yields CSASRSQYGYTF.